The 20 T cell receptor beta chains below come from one sample, sequenced in a study of shared clonotypes between healthy human individuals. The assay was immunoSEQ multiplex PCR, and TCRdb's table has in-frame clones only and misses some. The sample holds approximately 640,000 clones, roughly 88% seen once. Sequencing was carried out using memory CD8+ T cells from PBMCs. Subset meaning: CD45RO+ cells pooled with CCR7-negative TemRA cells. These TCRs come from a man younger than 35 in good health. Some clones in this sample may be carry-over from other donors' samples.

CDR3 loop: CASSQVRTAYEQYF. CDR3 DNA: TGCGCCAGCAGCCAAGTTAGGACCGCCTACGAGCAGTACTTC. This chain links TRBV4-3 with TRBJ2-5, with D unclear. The better agreement between TRBJ2-7 and the DNA end casts doubt on the J call. CDR3 length: 14 amino acids. CDR1 and CDR2 from the germline V gene are LGHNA and YSLEER.

This chain joins TRBV2 and TRBJ2-7; tentatively, D is TRBD1 (5 bases). Germline assignment: CDR1 SNHLY and CDR2 FYNNEI. Trimming cost V 8 bases and J 2 bases, with 25 bases left between them. CDR3 length: 17 amino acids. The CDR3 DNA follows: TGTGCCAGCCCCCAGCAGGGTGGATCCGACTCTCCCTACGAGCAGTACTTC. Translated: CASPQQGGSDSPYEQYF.

The chain is built from TRBV5-6 and TRBJ1-1; tentative D call: TRBD1 (5 bases). Germline CDR1 is SGHDT and CDR2 is YYEEEE. V was cut by 4 bases and J by 3 bases, with 13 bases left in between. This CDR3 has 14 residues. CDR3 amino acids: CASSPGGRYTEAFF. The CDR3 DNA follows: TGTGCCAGCAGCCCGGGGGGTCGTTACACTGAAGCTTTCTTT.

The rearrangement uses TRBV7-9 and TRBJ2-7, with unresolved D. Deletions cut 1 base from V and 1 base from J, with 8 bases between. In germline, CDR1 is SEHNR, CDR2 FQNEAQ (reference sequence). The CDR3 contains 14 residues. In DNA, the CDR3 is TGTGCCAGCAGCTTAGAAGGCGGTTCCTACGAGCAGTACTTC. Protein: CASSLEGGSYEQYF.

Only a few counts were recorded for this clone. The J gene is TRBJ1-1, the V gene TRBV4-1; D call uncertain. The CDR3 is 13 amino acids. Germline V gene lookup returns CDR1 MGHRA and CDR2 YSYEKL. V was shortened by 8 bases and J by 5 bases, with 15 bases between the two germline ends. The CDR3 here is CASALDGETEAFF. The CDR3 DNA reads as TGCGCCAGCGCCCTCGATGGAGAGACTGAAGCTTTCTTT.

This clone was observed once. The CDR3 sequence: CASSVAQGIYGYTF. In DNA, the CDR3 is TGTGCCAGCAGCGTAGCGCAGGGGATCTATGGCTACACCTTC. This chain uses TRBV9 with TRBJ1-2; D perhaps matches TRBD1 (6 bases). Germline CDR1 reads SGDLS; CDR2 reads YYNGEE. V lost 0 bases and J lost 4, with 10 bases in between. The CDR3 sequence is 14 residues long.

The chain is built from TRBV13 and TRBJ2-2, with TRBD2 identical over 7 bases. This CDR3 is 17 amino acids long. V shed 5 bases, J shed 2 bases, and the junction held 11 bases outside the gene matches. In germline, CDR1 is PRHDT, CDR2 FYEKMQ (reference sequence). The CDR3 DNA reads as TGTGCCAGCAGCCCCGAGGGTACGGGAGGAAACACCGGGGAGCTGTTTTTT. Translated: CASSPEGTGGNTGELFF. The variable domain in full, completed from reference TRBV13 and TRBJ2-2, reads AAGVIQSPRHLIKEKRETATLKCYPIPRHDTVYWYQQGPGQDPQFLISFYEKMQSDKGSIPDRFSAQQFSDYHSELNMSSLELGDSALYFCASSPEGTGGNTGELFFGEGSRLTVL.

The gene calls are TRBV9 and TRBJ2-7; TRBD2 aligns across 13 bases. This CDR3 contains 16 residues. V was clipped by 4 bases and J by 1 base; unmatched bases: 5. From germline, CDR1 is SGDLS and CDR2 YYNGEE. The DNA for the CDR3 is TGTGCCAGCAGCCGACTAGCGGGGGGTAATTCCTACGAGCAGTACTTC. Protein: CASSRLAGGNSYEQYF.

The V gene is TRBV14, the J gene TRBJ2-7, with D possibly being TRBD1 or TRBD2 (5 bases each). CDR1 and CDR2 (germline): SGHDN, FVKESK. V was clipped by 4 bases and J by 6 bases, with 13 bases between them. This CDR3 has 13 amino acids. CDR3 nucleotide sequence: TGTGCCAGCAGCCCAGTTGGGACCTCCGAGCAGTACTTC. It translates to CASSPVGTSEQYF.

The chain recombines TRBV14 with TRBJ1-1; D is uncertain. Germline lookup yields CDR1 SGHDN and CDR2 FVKESK. The V end was cut by 1 base, the J end by 2 bases, with 8 bases between. The length of the CDR3 is 14 residues. CDR3 protein: CASSQAGINTEAFF. CDR3 nucleotides: TGTGCCAGCAGCCAAGCGGGGATTAACACTGAAGCTTTCTTT.

This clone is a singleton in its sample. The chain links TRBV15 to TRBJ1-2; D perhaps matches TRBD1 (5 bases). The V and J ends lost 5 bases and 1 base respectively, with 14 bases between them. Looked up from germline, CDR1 is LNHNV and CDR2 is YYDKDF (reference sequence). This CDR3 is 15 amino acids long. CDR3 bases: TGTGCCACCAGCGGGTTTAAGGGGATTAACTATGGCTACACCTTC. Translation: CATSGFKGINYGYTF.

The chain links TRBV7-7 to TRBJ2-5; D is perhaps TRBD2 (6 bases). V lost 4 bases to trimming and J lost 4 bases, with 13 bases between them. This CDR3 region has 14 residues. The germline gives CDR1 SSHAT, CDR2 FNYEAQ (reference sequence). In DNA form, the CDR3 reads TGTGCCAGCAGCTACCCGGGACTGGCAGAGACCCAGTACTTC. This gives the protein CASSYPGLAETQYF.

This clone was recorded only once. CDR3 nucleotide sequence: TGCGCCAGCAGCCTAAAGCGGGCTAGCGGAGCCTACACCGGGGAGCTGTTTTTT. Amino acids: CASSLKRASGAYTGELFF. V usage is TRBV4-1 and J usage is TRBJ2-2; the match to TRBD2 covers 7 bases. This CDR3 has 18 amino acids. V lost 4 bases and J lost 3; bases outside the gene matches: 14. Germline CDR1 and CDR2: MGHRA and YSYEKL.

The V gene is TRBV7-2, the J gene TRBJ1-1; D call uncertain. V lost 3 bases and J 5 bases, leaving 7 bases between the germline ends. In germline, CDR1 is SGHTA, CDR2 FQGNSA. The length of the CDR3 is 12 residues. The CDR3 nucleotides read TGTGCCAGCAGCTTCGGCGTAACTGAAGCTTTCTTT. It translates to CASSFGVTEAFF.

On this clone itself: Other DNA sequences in this specimen translate into the identical CDR3. V is TRBV10-1 and J is TRBJ2-1, with D possibly being TRBD2 (5 bases). This CDR3 has 11 residues. Germline CDR1 WNHNN, CDR2 SYGVQD (reference sequence). Trimming took off 3 bases at V and 10 bases at J, with 7 bases between the two ends. CDR3 DNA sequence: TGCGCCAGCAGTGAATCGGGGGAGCAGTTCTTC. Residues: CASSESGEQFF.

The chain joins TRBV28 to TRBJ2-7; D is ambiguous. The germline V and J ends were trimmed by 2 bases and 5 bases, with 19 bases remaining between them. The CDR3 has 16 amino acids. Germline CDR1 MDHEN, CDR2 SYDVKM. The CDR3, as DNA: TGTGCCAGCAGTTTAGGGGAAGGGTTTGTAGAAGACGAGCAGTACTTC. Its translation: CASSLGEGFVEDEQYF.

The chain employs TRBV11-1 and TRBJ2-1, with D maybe TRBD1 (5 bases). The CDR3 has 13 amino acids. Trimming cost V 1 base and J 9 bases, with 10 bases left between them. The V gene's germline CDR1 is SGHAT and CDR2 FQDESV (reference sequence). In DNA, the CDR3 is TGTGCCAGCAGCTTAGGCAGGGTAGGTGAGCAGTTCTTC. Translated, it gives CASSLGRVGEQFF.

The chain joins TRBV9 to TRBJ1-1, with D possibly being TRBD1 (5 bases). The CDR3 contains 14 residues. Trimming removed 3 bases from V and 1 base from J, with 10 bases in between. Germline V CDR1 and CDR2: SGDLS, YYNGEE. In nucleotides, the CDR3 is TGTGCCAGCAGCGCAAGACAGAAGAACACTGAAGCTTTCTTT. Protein: CASSARQKNTEAFF.

Details on this clone: Since a far larger clone is one base different, this is likely a read error. The same CDR3 is also encoded by other DNA sequences in this sample. The rearrangement links TRBV28 to TRBJ2-7; 10 bases are a match to TRBD2. The CDR3 extends over 14 amino acids. Unmatched junction bases numbered 6, after V lost 6 bases and J lost 4 bases. CDR1 is MDHEN and CDR2 is SYDVKM in the germline V gene. This CDR3 is CASSLAGVRYEQYF. The CDR3 DNA is TGTGCCAGCAGCCTAGCGGGAGTGAGGTACGAGCAGTACTTC.

A remark on this clone: Other DNA sequences of this sample code for an identical CDR3. The chain combines TRBV9 with TRBJ2-3; D remains ambiguous. The germline CDR1 and CDR2 sequences are SGDLS and YYNGEE. V was cut by 0 bases and J by 0 bases, with 5 bases left in between. CDR3 length equals 14 residues. CDR3 sequence: CASSVGGSTDTQYF. As DNA, the CDR3 is TGTGCCAGCAGCGTAGGCGGTAGCACAGATACGCAGTATTTT.